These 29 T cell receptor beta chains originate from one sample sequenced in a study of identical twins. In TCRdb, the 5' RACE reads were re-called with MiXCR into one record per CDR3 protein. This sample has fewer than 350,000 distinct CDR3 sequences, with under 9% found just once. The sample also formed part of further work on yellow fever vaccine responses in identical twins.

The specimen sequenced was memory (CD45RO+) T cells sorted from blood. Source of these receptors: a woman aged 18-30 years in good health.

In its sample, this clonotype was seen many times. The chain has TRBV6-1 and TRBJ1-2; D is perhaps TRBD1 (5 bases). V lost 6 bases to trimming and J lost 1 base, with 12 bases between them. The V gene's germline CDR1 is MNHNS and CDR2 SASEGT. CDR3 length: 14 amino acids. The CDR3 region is CASRARTSNYGYTF. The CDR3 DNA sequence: TGTGCCAGCAGGGCCAGGACAAGTAACTATGGCTACACCTTC.

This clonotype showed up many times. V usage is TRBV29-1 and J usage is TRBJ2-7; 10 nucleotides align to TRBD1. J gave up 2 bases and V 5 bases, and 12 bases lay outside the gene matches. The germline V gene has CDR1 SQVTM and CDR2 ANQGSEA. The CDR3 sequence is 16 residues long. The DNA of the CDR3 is TGCAGCGTTAGACAGGGGGCTGGGGGATTTGCCTACGAGCAGTACTTC. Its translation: CSVRQGAGGFAYEQYF.

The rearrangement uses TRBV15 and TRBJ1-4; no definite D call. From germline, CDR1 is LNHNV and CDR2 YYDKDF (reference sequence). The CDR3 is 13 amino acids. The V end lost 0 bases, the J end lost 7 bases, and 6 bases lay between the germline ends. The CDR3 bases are TGTGCCACCAGCAGAGATCTTAGTGAAAAACTGTTTTTT. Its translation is CATSRDLSEKLFF.

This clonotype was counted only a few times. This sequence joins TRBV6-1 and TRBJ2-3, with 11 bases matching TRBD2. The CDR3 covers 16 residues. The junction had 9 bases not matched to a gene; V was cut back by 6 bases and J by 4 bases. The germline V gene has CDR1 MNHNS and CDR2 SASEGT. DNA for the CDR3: TGTGCCAGCAGCAACGGGCTAGCGGGGGGACCAGATACGCAGTATTTT. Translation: CASSNGLAGGPDTQYF.

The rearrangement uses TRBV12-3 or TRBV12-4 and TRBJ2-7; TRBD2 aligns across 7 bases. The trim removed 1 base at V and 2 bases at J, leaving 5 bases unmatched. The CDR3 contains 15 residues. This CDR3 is CASSLEAGRAYEQYF. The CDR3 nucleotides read TGTGCCAGCAGTTTAGAGGCGGGGAGGGCCTACGAGCAGTACTTC.

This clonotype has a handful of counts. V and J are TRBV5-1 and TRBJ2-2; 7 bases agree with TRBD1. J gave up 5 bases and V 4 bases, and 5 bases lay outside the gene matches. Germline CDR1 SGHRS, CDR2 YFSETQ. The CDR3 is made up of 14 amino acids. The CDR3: CASSPVTGTGELFF. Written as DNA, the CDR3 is TGCGCCAGCAGCCCCGTGACAGGGACCGGGGAGCTGTTTTTT.

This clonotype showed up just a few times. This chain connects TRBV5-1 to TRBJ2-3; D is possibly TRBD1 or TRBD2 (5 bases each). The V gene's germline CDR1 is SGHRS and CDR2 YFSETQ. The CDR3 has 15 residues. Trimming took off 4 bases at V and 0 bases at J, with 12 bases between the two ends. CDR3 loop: CASSPRDASTDTQYF. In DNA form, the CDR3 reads TGCGCCAGCAGCCCCCGGGACGCTAGCACAGATACGCAGTATTTT.

CDR3 in amino acids: CASSFHFTDTQYF. The CDR3 DNA follows: TGTGCCAGCAGTTTCCACTTCACAGATACGCAGTATTTT. The V call is TRBV27, the J call TRBJ2-3; no definite D call. V lost 3 bases and J lost 2, with 6 bases in between. Germline values: CDR1 MNHEY, CDR2 SMNVEV (reference sequence). This CDR3 comprises 13 residues.

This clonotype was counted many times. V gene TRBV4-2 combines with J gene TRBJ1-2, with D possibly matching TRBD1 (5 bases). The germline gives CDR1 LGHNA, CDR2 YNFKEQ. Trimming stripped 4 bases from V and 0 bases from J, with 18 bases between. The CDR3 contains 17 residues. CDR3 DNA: TGTGCCAGCAGCCCAGGGACCGTAACCCCAGCTAACTATGGCTACACCTTC. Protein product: CASSPGTVTPANYGYTF.

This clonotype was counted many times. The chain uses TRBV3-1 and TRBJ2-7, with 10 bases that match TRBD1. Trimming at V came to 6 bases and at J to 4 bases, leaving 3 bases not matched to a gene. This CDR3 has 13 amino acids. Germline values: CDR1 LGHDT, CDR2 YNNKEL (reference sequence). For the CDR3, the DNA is TGTGCCAGCAGAGGGGGACAGGGGTACGAGCAGTACTTC. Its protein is CASRGGQGYEQYF.

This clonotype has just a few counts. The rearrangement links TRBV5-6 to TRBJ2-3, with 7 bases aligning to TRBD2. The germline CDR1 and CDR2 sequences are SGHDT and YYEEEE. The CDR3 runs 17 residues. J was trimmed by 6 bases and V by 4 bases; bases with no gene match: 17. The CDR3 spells CASSDHWFGGDADTQYF. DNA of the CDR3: TGTGCCAGCAGCGACCACTGGTTTGGGGGGGACGCGGATACGCAGTATTTT.

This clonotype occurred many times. The CDR3 sequence is CASSPQSSYTGELFF. Here the CDR3 DNA reads TGTGCCAGCAGCCCACAGTCTAGTTACACCGGGGAGCTGTTTTTT. The V call is TRBV5-5, the J call TRBJ2-2; D not resolved. Trimming took off 4 bases at V and 3 bases at J, with 13 bases between the two ends. The CDR3 is made up of 15 amino acids. Germline V lookup: CDR1 SGHKS, CDR2 YYEKEE (reference sequence).

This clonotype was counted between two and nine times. CDR3 sequence (DNA): TGCAGTGCTAGTGCCGGGGGGGATACTGAAGCTTTCTTT. This gives the protein CSASAGGDTEAFF. V usage is TRBV20-1 and J usage is TRBJ1-1; D perhaps matches TRBD1 (5 bases). V was clipped by 3 bases and J by 5 bases, with 13 bases between them. This CDR3 contains 13 residues. CDR1 is DFQATT, CDR2 SNEGSKA, per germline (reference sequence).

CDR3: CASSVGLVDGGELFF. The DNA for the CDR3 is TGTGCCAGCAGCGTAGGGCTAGTCGACGGAGGGGAGCTGTTTTTT. The gene calls are TRBV9 and TRBJ2-2; D uncertain. Per the germline V gene, CDR1 is SGDLS and CDR2 is YYNGEE. This CDR3 is 15 amino acids long. V gave up 0 bases and J gave up 8 bases, with 14 bases separating them.

The CDR3 spells CASSLGGLAGRETQYF. CDR3 DNA: TGTGCCAGCAGCTTGGGGGGACTAGCGGGAAGAGAGACCCAGTACTTC. The chain carries TRBV5-6 and TRBJ2-5, with 13 bases that match TRBD2. Germline V CDR1 and CDR2: SGHDT, YYEEEE. The trim removed 0 bases at V and 4 bases at J, leaving 3 bases unmatched. The CDR3 is 16 residues long.

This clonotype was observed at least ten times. CDR3 sequence reads: CSVDPGQGRTQYF. The CDR3 DNA is TGCAGCGTTGACCCCGGACAGGGCAGGACCCAGTACTTC. The chain recombines TRBV29-1 with TRBJ2-5, with 8 bases identical to TRBD1. Germline loops: CDR1 SQVTM, CDR2 ANQGSEA. V lost 3 bases and J lost 7; bases outside the gene matches: 7. The CDR3 sequence is 13 residues long.

Written as DNA, the CDR3 is TGTGCCAGCAGCACGCGGGGGGGGCGTGAGCAGTTCTTC. It is translated as CASSTRGGREQFF. The rearrangement links TRBV5-4 to TRBJ2-1; 9 nucleotides line up with TRBD2. Germline V gives CDR1 SGHNT, CDR2 YYREEE (reference sequence). The CDR3 is 13 residues long. The trim removed 4 bases at V and 9 bases at J, leaving 5 bases unmatched.

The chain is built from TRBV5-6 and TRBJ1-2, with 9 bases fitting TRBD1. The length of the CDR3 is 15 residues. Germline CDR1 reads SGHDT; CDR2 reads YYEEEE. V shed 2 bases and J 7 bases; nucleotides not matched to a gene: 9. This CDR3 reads CASSFRDRAPGGYTF. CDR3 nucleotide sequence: TGTGCCAGCAGCTTCCGGGACAGGGCACCTGGTGGCTACACCTTC.

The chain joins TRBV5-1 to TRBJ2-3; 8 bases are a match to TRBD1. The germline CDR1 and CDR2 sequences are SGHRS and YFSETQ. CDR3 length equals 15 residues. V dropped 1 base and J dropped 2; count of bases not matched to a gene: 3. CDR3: CASSLRQGYTDTQYF. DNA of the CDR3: TGCGCCAGCAGCTTGCGACAGGGGTACACAGATACGCAGTATTTT.

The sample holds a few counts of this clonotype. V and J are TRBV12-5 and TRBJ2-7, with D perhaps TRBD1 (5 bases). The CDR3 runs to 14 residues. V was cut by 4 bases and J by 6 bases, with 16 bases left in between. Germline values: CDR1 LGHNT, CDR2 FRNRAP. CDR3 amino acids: CASGSRQSLSEQYF. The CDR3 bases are TGTGCTAGTGGTTCACGACAGTCGTTGAGCGAGCAGTACTTC.

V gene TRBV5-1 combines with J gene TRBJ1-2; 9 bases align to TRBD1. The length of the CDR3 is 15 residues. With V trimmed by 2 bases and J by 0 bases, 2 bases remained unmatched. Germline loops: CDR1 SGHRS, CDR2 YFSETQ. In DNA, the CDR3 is TGCGCCAGCAGCTTCGGGACAGGGTCTAACTATGGCTACACCTTC. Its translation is CASSFGTGSNYGYTF.

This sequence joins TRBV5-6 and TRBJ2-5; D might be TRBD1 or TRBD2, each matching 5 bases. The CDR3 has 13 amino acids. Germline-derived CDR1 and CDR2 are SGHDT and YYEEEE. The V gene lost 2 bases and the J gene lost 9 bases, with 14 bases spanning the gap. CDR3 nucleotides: TGTGCCAGCAGCTTAGGGACCGGCGTCCCCCAGTACTTC. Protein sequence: CASSLGTGVPQYF.

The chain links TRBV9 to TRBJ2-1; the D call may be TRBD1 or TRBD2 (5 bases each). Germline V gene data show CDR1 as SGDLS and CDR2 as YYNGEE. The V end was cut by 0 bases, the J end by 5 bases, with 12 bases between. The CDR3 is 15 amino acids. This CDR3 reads CASSVGPGANNEQFF. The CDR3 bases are TGTGCCAGCAGCGTAGGACCCGGGGCAAACAATGAGCAGTTCTTC.

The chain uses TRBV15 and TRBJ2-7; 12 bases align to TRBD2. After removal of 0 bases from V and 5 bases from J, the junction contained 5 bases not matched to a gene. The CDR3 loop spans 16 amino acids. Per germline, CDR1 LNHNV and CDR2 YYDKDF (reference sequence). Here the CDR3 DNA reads TGTGCCACCAGCAGAGATCGAACTAGCGGGAGGAACGAGCAGTACTTC. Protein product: CATSRDRTSGRNEQYF. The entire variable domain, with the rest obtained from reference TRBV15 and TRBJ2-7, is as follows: DAMVIQNPRYQVTQFGKPVTLSCSQTLNHNVMYWYQQKSSQAPKLLFHYYDKDFNNEADTPDNFQSRRPNTSFCFLDIRSPGLGDTAMYLCATSRDRTSGRNEQYFGPGTRLTVT.

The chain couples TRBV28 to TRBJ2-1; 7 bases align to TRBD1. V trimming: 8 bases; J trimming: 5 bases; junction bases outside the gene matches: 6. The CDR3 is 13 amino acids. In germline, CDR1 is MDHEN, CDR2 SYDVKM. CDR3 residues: CASRQGSDNEQFF. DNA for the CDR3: TGTGCCAGCCGACAGGGTTCGGACAATGAGCAGTTCTTC.

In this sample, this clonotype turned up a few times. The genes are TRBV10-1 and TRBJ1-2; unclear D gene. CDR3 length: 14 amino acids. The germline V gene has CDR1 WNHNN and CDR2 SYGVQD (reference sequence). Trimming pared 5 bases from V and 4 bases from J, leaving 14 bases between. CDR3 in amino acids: CASSPDGSIYGYTF. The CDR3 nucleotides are TGCGCCAGCAGTCCGGACGGCTCGATCTATGGCTACACCTTC.

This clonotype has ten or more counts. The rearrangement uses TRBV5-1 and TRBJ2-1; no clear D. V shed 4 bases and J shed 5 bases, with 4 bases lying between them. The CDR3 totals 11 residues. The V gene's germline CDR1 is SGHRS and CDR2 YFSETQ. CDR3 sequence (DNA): TGCGCCAGCAGCCGGGACAATGAGCAGTTCTTC. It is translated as CASSRDNEQFF.

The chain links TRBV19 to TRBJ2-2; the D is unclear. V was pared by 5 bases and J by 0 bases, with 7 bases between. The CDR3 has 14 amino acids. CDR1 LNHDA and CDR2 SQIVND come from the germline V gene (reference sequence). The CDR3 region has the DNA TGTGCCAGTAGTGTCCAGGCGAACACCGGGGAGCTGTTTTTT. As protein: CASSVQANTGELFF.

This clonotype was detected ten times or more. CDR3: CASSTRHGQTYEQYF. The CDR3 coding sequence is TGTGCCAGCAGTACAAGACATGGACAGACCTACGAGCAGTACTTC. This chain connects TRBV12-3 or TRBV12-4 to TRBJ2-7, with D possibly matching TRBD1 (6 bases). Trimming stripped 5 bases from V and 2 bases from J, with 16 bases between. This CDR3 is 15 amino acids long.